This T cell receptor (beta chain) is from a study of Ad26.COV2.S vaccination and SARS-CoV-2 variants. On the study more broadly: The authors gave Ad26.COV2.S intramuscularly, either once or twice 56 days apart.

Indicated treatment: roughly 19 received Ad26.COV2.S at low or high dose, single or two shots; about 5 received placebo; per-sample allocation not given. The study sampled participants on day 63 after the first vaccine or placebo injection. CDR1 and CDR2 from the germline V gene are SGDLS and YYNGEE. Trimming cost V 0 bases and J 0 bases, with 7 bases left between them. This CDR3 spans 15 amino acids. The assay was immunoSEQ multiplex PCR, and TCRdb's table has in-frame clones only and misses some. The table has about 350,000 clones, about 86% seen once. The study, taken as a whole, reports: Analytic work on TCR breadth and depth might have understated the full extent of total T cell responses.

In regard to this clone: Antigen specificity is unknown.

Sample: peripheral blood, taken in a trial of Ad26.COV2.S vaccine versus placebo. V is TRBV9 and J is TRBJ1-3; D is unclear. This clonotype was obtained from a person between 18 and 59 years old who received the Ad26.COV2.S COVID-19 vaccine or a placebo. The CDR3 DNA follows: TGTGCCAGCAGCGTAGGGCTTGACTCTGGAAACACCATATATTTT. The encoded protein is CASSVGLDSGNTIYF.